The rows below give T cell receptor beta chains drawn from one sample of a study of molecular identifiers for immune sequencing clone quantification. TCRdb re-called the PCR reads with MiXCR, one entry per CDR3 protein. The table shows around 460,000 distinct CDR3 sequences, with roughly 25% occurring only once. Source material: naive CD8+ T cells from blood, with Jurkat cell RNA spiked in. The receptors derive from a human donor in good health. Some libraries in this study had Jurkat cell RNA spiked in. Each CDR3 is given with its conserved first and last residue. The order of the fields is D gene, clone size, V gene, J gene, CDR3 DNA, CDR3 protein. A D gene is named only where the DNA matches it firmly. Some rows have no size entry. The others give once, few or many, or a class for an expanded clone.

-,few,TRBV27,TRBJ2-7,TGTGCCAGCAGTTCCTTCACCGCGTCCGAGCAGTACTTC,CASSSFTASEQYF
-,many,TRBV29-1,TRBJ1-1,TGCAGCGTGTGGACAGAGGGCACTGAAGCTTTCTTT,CSVWTEGTEAFF
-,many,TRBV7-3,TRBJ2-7,TGTGCCAGCAGCTTAATTAATCAGGGTCCTGGGGAGCAGTACTTC,CASSLINQGPGEQYF
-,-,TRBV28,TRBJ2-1,TGTACCAGCAGTGCCCGGGGCCTCCGAGAGCAGTTCTTC,CTSSARGLREQFF
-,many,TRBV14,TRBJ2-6,TGTGCCAGCAGCGGGGGCCCTGGGGCCAACGTCCTGACTTTC,CASSGGPGANVLTF
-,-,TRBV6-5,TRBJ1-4,TGTGCCAGCAGTTACTCGTTCAGGGCTGCAACTAATGAAAAACTGTTTTTT,CASSYSFRAATNEKLFF
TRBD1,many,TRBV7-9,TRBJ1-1,TGTGCCAGCAGGGGACAGGGGGGAGCTGAAGCTTTCTTT,CASRGQGGAEAFF
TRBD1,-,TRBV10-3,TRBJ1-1,TGTGCCATCAGTGAACCGGACAGGGCGGTGAACACTGAAGCTTTCTTT,CAISEPDRAVNTEAFF
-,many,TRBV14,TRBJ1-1,TGTGCCAGCAGCCAAGATACGGGCTTTGAAGCTTTCTTT,CASSQDTGFEAFF
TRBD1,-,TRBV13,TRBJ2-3,TGTGCCAGCAGCAACCGACAGGGCCCCGATACGCAGTATTTT,CASSNRQGPDTQYF
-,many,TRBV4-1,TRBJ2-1,TGCGCCAGCAGCCCAGGAGGTCTGTACAATGAGCAGTTCTTC,CASSPGGLYNEQFF
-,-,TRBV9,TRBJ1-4,TGTGCCAGCAGCCGCCAGGGCGCCGAGGGGGAAAAACTGTTTTTT,CASSRQGAEGEKLFF
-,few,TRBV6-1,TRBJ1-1,TGTGCCAGCAGTGAACGAGGAGGGGGGATAACTGAAGCTTTCTTT,CASSERGGGITEAFF
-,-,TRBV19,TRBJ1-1,TGTGCCAGTAGTATTACTGATTTCACTGAAGCTTTCTTT,CASSITDFTEAFF
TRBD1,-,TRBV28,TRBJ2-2,TGTGCCAGCCGAGTGCTCGGACAGGGTTCTACCGGGGAGCTGTTTTTT,CASRVLGQGSTGELFF
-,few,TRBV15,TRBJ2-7,TGTGCCACCAGCACTGGCGTCTCCTACGAGCAGTACTTC,CATSTGVSYEQYF